Below are 6 T cell receptor beta chains sequenced from a single sample in a study of long-term antiretroviral therapy in people with HIV. Run at survey level, the immunoSEQ assay was version v3.0. The repertoire was sequenced with immunoSEQ multiplex PCR; TCRdb's copy has only in-frame clones and lacks some. In the table there are roughly 36,000 clones, around 83% of which are singletons. Material: unsorted PBMCs, obtained roughly 2.9 years before starting antiretroviral therapy. The source is a woman aged 25 to 45 with HIV.

The genes are TRBV12-5 and TRBJ1-2, with D maybe TRBD1 (5 bases). CDR3 length: 13 amino acids. The germline CDR1 and CDR2 sequences are LGHNT and FRNRAP. The V end lost 2 bases, the J end lost 7 bases, and 11 bases lay between the germline ends. In nucleotides, the CDR3 is TGTGCTAGTGGTTTGATGGCAGGGTCTGGCTACACCTTC. It codes for CASGLMAGSGYTF.

The chain employs TRBV2 and TRBJ1-4; D remains unclear. This CDR3 has 13 residues. V was shortened by 7 bases and J by 5 bases, with 11 bases between the two germline ends. Germline V gene data show CDR1 as SNHLY and CDR2 as FYNNEI. For the CDR3, the DNA is TGTGCCAGCAAACCAGACCGCAATGAAAAACTGTTTTTT. It is translated as CASKPDRNEKLFF.

The chain is built from TRBV5-1 and TRBJ2-5; D is undetermined. CDR3 length: 13 residues. CDR1 is SGHRS, CDR2 YFSETQ, per germline. The V gene lost 5 bases and the J gene lost 1 base, with 9 bases spanning the gap. DNA of the CDR3: TGCGCCAGCAGGGTAGGGTCCCAAGAGACCCAGTACTTC. The encoded protein is CASRVGSQETQYF.

The rearrangement links TRBV9 to TRBJ1-1; maybe TRBD1 (5 bases). Germline CDR1 and CDR2: SGDLS and YYNGEE. With 0 bases removed from V and 0 bases from J, the gap between germline ends came to 12 bases. The CDR3 runs 16 residues. The CDR3 nucleotides are TGTGCCAGCAGCGTAGCTGGGGGGACTTTGAACACTGAAGCTTTCTTT. Translation gives CASSVAGGTLNTEAFF.

The gene calls are TRBV4-2 and TRBJ2-2; no firm D call. Trimming took off 1 base at V and 3 bases at J, with 6 bases between the two ends. The CDR3 is 14 amino acids. Germline V lookup: CDR1 LGHNA, CDR2 YNFKEQ. CDR3 bases: TGTGCCAGCAGCCAAGCGATGGACACCGGGGAGCTGTTTTTT. This sequence encodes CASSQAMDTGELFF.

The V and J genes are TRBV6-5 and TRBJ1-2; weak D call: TRBD1 (5 bases). Germline loops: CDR1 MNHEY, CDR2 SVGAGI. This CDR3 comprises 14 residues. The germline V and J ends were trimmed by 6 bases and 2 bases, with 13 bases remaining between them. The CDR3 DNA reads as TGTGCCAGCAGCCCCCGGGGGGGGAACTATGGCTACACCTTC. Translation: CASSPRGGNYGYTF.